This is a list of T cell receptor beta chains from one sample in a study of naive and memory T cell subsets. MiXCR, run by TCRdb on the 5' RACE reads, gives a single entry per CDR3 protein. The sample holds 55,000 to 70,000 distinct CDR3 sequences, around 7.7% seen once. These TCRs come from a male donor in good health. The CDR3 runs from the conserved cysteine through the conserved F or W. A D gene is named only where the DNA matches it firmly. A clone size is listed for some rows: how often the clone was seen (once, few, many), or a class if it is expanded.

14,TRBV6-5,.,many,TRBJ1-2,TGTGCCAGCAGTTACTCGAACCGGGCGGATGGCTACACCTTC,CASSYSNRADGYTF
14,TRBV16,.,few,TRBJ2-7,TGTGCCAGCAGCCCCCCCCTGGGGATGAGGGAGCAGTACTTC,CASSPPLGMREQYF
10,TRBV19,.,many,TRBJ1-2,TGTGCCACAGCGGAGCATGGCTACACCTTC,CATAEHGYTF
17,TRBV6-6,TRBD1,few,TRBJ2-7,TGTGCCAGCAGTTACAACCCCCCGGGACAGGGGGCCAACGAGCAGTACTTC,CASSYNPPGQGANEQYF
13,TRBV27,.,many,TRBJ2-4,TGTGCCAGCAGTTTTAATGGAGTGGCTAGTCAGTACTTC,CASSFNGVASQYF
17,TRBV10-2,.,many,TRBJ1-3,TGCGCCAGCAGTCCACTCCGGGACTCTGGGCAGGGAAACACCATATATTTT,CASSPLRDSGQGNTIYF
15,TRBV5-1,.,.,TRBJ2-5,TGCGCCAGCAGCTTTTCACAGGGATGGGGCGAGACCCAGTACTTC,CASSFSQGWGETQYF
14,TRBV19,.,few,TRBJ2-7,TGTGCCAGTAGTATAACGACAGGTATCTACGAGCAGTACTTC,CASSITTGIYEQYF
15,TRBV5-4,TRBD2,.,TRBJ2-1,TGTGCCAGCAGCAGAAGCGGGGGGCCCTACAATGAGCAGTTCTTC,CASSRSGGPYNEQFF
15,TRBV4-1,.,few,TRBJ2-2,TGCGCCAGCAGCCAAGAGGGGATCTTATCCGGGGAGCTGTTTTTT,CASSQEGILSGELFF
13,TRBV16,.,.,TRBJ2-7,TGTGCCAGCAGCCAATTAACAAGCTACGAGCAGTACTTC,CASSQLTSYEQYF
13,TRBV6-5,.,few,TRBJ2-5,TGTGCCAGCAGCCTGGACCAACAAGAGACCCAGTACTTC,CASSLDQQETQYF
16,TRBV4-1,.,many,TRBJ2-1,TGCGCCAGCAGCCAAGCCAGGCCACCGGGGGACAATGAGCAGTTCTTC,CASSQARPPGDNEQFF
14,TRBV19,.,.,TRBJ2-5,TGTGCCAGTAGTATTAGGACCGGAGGGGAGACCCAGTACTTC,CASSIRTGGETQYF
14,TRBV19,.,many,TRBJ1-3,TGTGCCAGTAGTATCCCGGCCTCTGGAAACACCATATATTTT,CASSIPASGNTIYF
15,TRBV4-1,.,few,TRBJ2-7,TGCGCCAGCAGCCAAGAAGGGACCGGAGCCTACGAGCAGTACTTC,CASSQEGTGAYEQYF
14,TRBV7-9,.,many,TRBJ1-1,TGTGCCAGCAGCTTAAACTATAAAGACACTGAAGCTTTCTTT,CASSLNYKDTEAFF
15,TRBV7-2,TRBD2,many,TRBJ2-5,TGTGCCAGCAGCTTAGGAGCGGGGGTTAAAGAGACCCAGTACTTC,CASSLGAGVKETQYF
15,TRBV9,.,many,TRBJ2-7,TGTGCCAGCAGCGCCCGAGGGGGGCTAAGCTACGAGCAGTACTTC,CASSARGGLSYEQYF
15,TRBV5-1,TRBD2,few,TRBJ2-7,TGCGCCAGCAGCTTGAGGAGCGGGAGTGGCTCCGAGCAGTACTTC,CASSLRSGSGSEQYF
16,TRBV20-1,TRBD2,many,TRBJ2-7,TGCAGTGCTAGCCTAGCGGGGGCCCTAGATCCCTACGAGCAGTACTTC,CSASLAGALDPYEQYF
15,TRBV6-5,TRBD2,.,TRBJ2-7,TGTGCCAGCAGTCCTAGCGGGGGCCTCGCCTACGAGCAGTACTTC,CASSPSGGLAYEQYF
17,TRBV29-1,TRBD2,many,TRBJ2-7,TGCAGCGTCGTGGGGACTAGCGGGAGCGTAGGATCCTACGAGCAGTACTTC,CSVVGTSGSVGSYEQYF
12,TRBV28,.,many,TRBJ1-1,TGTGCCAGCAGTTGGCAGTCTTTTGAAGCTTTCTTT,CASSWQSFEAFF
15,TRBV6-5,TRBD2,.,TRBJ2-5,TGTGCCAGCAGTTACCGGCGGGAGATCCGAGAGACCCAGTACTTC,CASSYRREIRETQYF
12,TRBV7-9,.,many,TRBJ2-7,TGTGCCAGCACCGAGACCGGAACGGTGCAGTACTTC,CASTETGTVQYF
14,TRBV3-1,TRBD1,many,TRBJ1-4,TGTGCCAGCAGCGTGGGACAGGGTAATGAAAAACTGTTTTTT,CASSVGQGNEKLFF
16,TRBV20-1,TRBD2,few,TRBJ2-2,TGCAGTGCTACAAAGCTACTAGCGGGGGGCACCGGGGAGCTGTTTTTT,CSATKLLAGGTGELFF
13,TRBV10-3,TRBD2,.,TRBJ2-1,TGTGCCAGCTCTAGCGGTGAGGTGAATGAGCAGTTCTTC,CASSSGEVNEQFF
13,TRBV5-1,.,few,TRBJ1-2,TGCGCCAGCAGAGCCCCGCCAGGGGAGGACTACACCTTC,CASRAPPGEDYTF
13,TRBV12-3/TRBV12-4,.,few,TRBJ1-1,TGTGCCAGCAGCCGACGGGTAAACACTGAAGCTTTCTTT,CASSRRVNTEAFF
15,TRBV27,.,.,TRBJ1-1,TGTGCCAGCAGTTTAAAGGTCCAGGGAATAGCTGAAGCTTTCTTT,CASSLKVQGIAEAFF
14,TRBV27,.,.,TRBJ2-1,TGTGCCAGCAGTTTTGGCGCCTCCTACAATGAGCAGTTCTTC,CASSFGASYNEQFF
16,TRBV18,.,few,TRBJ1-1,TGTGCCAGCTCACCACCCAATGGAGTCCAAAACACTGAAGCTTTCTTT,CASSPPNGVQNTEAFF
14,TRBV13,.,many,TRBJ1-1,TGTGCCAGCAGCTCCCTGGGGGGCTTCGCTGAAGCTTTCTTT,CASSSLGGFAEAFF
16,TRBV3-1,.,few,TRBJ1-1,TGTGCCAGCAGCCAAGCATGGGGGGTTGGGAACACTGAAGCTTTCTTT,CASSQAWGVGNTEAFF
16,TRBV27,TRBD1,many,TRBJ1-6,TGTGCCAGCAGGTATGGGGGACAGGGGGTTAATTCACCCCTCCACTTT,CASRYGGQGVNSPLHF
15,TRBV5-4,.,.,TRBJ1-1,TGTGCCAGCAGCCAGCGGGGTTGGGCAGCCTCTGAAGCTTTCTTT,CASSQRGWAASEAFF
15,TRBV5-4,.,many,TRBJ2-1,TGTGCCAGCAGCCCAGGAGGGGGGGGCTACAATGAGCAGTTCTTC,CASSPGGGGYNEQFF
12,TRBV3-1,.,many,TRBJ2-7,TGTGCCAGCAGCCAAGTACACTACGAGCAGTACTTC,CASSQVHYEQYF